This T cell receptor beta chain is from a study of T cell changes during pregnancy in multiple sclerosis. CDR3 length: 16 amino acids. V lost 1 base and J 4 bases, leaving 11 bases between the germline ends. In germline, CDR1 is LGHNA, CDR2 YNFKEQ. Assay used: immunoSEQ multiplex PCR; TCRdb lists only in-frame clones, some missing. The sample lists just under 95,000 clones; 85% to 95% were seen once. The TCR originated in a female donor with multiple sclerosis, enrolled in a pregnancy study. This chain uses TRBV4-2 with TRBJ2-6, with D maybe TRBD2 (5 bases). The sample here was peripheral blood, taken in the first trimester of pregnancy. CDR3 nucleotide sequence: TGTGCCAGCAGCCAAGTTGCGGGTTCGGGGGCCAACGTCCTGACTTTC. Residues: CASSQVAGSGANVLTF.